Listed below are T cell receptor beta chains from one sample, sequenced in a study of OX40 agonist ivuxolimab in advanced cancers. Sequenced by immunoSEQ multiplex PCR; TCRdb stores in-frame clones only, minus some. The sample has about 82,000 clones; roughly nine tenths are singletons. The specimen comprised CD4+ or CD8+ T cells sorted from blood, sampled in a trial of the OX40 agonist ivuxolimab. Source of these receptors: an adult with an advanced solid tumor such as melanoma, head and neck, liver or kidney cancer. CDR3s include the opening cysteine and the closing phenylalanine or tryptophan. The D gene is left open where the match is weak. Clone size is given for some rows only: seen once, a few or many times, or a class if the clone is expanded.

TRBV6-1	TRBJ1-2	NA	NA	TGTGCCAGCAGTACCGACACCTATGGCTACACCTTC	CASSTDTYGYTF
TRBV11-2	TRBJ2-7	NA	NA	TGTGCCAGCAGCAAAAGCCCCCTGAGTGCGGACGAGCAGTACTTC	CASSKSPLSADEQYF
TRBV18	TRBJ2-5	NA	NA	TGTGCCAGCTCACCAGCGGACAAACCGGAGACCCAGTACTTC	CASSPADKPETQYF
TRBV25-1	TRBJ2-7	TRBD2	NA	TGTGCCAGCAGTGAACTCAGGGAGAAGCGGGAGCGTCTTTACGAGCAGTACTTC	CASSELREKRERLYEQYF
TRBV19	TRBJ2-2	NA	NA	TGTGCCAGTAGTATAGGAACAGGGACCACCGGGGAGCTGTTTTTT	CASSIGTGTTGELFF
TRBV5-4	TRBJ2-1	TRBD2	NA	TGTGCCAGCAGCTTGGGACTAGCGGGACACAATGAGCAGTTCTTC	CASSLGLAGHNEQFF
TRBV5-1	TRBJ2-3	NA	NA	TGCGCCAGCAGCTTCAGCCTTAGCACAGATACGCAGTATTTT	CASSFSLSTDTQYF
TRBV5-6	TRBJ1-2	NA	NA	TGTGCCAGCAGCTTGAGGCGGCAGGGCGGCGGCTACACCTTC	CASSLRRQGGGYTF
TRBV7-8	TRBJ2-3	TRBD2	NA	TGTGCCAGCAGCTACAGGACTAGCGGGAGCACAGATACGCAGTATTTT	CASSYRTSGSTDTQYF
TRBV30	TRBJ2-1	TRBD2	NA	TGTGCCTGGAGGTCACTAGCGGGGGAATACAATGAGCAGTTCTTC	CAWRSLAGEYNEQFF
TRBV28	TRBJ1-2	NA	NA	TGTGCCAGCAGTTTAGCGACCGTGACTGGCGGCTACACCTTC	CASSLATVTGGYTF
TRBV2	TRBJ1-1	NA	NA	TGTGCCAGCAGTGTCTCCGGGACAATGAACACTGAAGCTTTCTTT	CASSVSGTMNTEAFF
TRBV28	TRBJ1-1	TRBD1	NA	TGTGCCAGCAGTTGGACAGGACGGAACACTGAAGCTTTCTTT	CASSWTGRNTEAFF
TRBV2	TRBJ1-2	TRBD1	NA	TGTGCCAGCAGCGTGACAGGGAGTGGCTACACCTTC	CASSVTGSGYTF
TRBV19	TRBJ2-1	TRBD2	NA	TGTGCCAGTAGTAGATTTTATCTGACTAGCGGCTCCTACAATGAGCAGTTCTTC	CASSRFYLTSGSYNEQFF
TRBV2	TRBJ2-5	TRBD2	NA	TGTGCCAGCAAATCGGGGCTAGCGGCCGATCAGTACTTC	CASKSGLAADQYF
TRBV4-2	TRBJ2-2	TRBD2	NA	TGTGCCAGCAGCCAAGAAACGGGGGGGTTTGGCACCGGGGAGCTGTTTTTT	CASSQETGGFGTGELFF
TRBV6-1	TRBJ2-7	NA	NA	TGTGCCAGCAGTGGTTTCGGGAGCAATTACGAGCAGTACTTC	CASSGFGSNYEQYF
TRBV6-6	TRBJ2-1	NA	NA	TGTGCCAGCGATAGACAGGTCTCCAATGAGCAGTTCTTC	CASDRQVSNEQFF
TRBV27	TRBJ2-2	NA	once	TGTGCCAGCATTCCAGGCGGGATAAACACCGGGGAGCTGTTTTTT	CASIPGGINTGELFF
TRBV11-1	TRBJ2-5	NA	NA	TGTGCCAGCAGCTTAAGGGTCTCAACCCTACAAGAGACCCAGTACTTC	CASSLRVSTLQETQYF
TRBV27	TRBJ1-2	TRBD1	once	TGTGCCAGCAGTTCCTCCGGGACAGGATTATTCGTTGGTGGCTACACCTTC	CASSSSGTGLFVGGYTF
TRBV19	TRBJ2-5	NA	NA	TGTGCCAGTAGCAGACAGGAGGGAGAGACCCAGTACTTC	CASSRQEGETQYF
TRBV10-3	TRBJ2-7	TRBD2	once	TGTGCCATCAGTGAAACACCCCAGGGACTAGCGGGACGAGAGCAGTACTTC	CAISETPQGLAGREQYF
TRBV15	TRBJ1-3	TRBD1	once	TGTGCCACCAGCAGAATACCTTGGGGGGACAGGGGGCGGACCATATATTTT	CATSRIPWGDRGRTIYF
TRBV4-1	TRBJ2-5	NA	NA	TGCGCCAGCAGCCAAGGTCTCCTAGCTGGAGAGACCCAGTACTTC	CASSQGLLAGETQYF
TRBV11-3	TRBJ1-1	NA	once	TGTGCCAGCAGCTTAGCCCCAAGGACGGGGGGGGGCGCTGGGACTGATGCTTTCTTT	CASSLAPRTGGGAGTDAFF
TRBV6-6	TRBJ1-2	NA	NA	TGTGCCAGCTTTCCGCTGGGGGAACAGGGCTACACCTTC	CASFPLGEQGYTF
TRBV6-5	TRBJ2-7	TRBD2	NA	TGTGCCAGCCCCGGGGGGGACCCCTACGAGCAGTACTTC	CASPGGDPYEQYF
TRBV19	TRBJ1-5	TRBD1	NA	TGTGCCAGTAGTTCCCTGGGGACAGGGGGATTCAATCAGCCCCAGCATTTT	CASSSLGTGGFNQPQHF
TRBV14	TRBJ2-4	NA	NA	TGTGCCAGCAGCCAAGTTGGCGGAAACATTCAGTACTTC	CASSQVGGNIQYF
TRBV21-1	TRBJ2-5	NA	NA	TGTGCCAGCAGCAAAGAGGGGAGAAGGGAGGAGACCCAGTACTTC	CASSKEGRREETQYF
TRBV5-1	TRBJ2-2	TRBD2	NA	TGCGCCAGCAGCACACTAGCGGGAGGGCCGGTCACCGGGGAGCTGTTTTTT	CASSTLAGGPVTGELFF
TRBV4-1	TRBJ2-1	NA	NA	TGCGCCAGCAGCCATCAGAAAAGGACACTAATTTACAATGAGCAGTTCTTC	CASSHQKRTLIYNEQFF
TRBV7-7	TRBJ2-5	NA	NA	TGTGCTAGCAGCTTCACACCAAACCAAGAGACCCAGTACTTC	CASSFTPNQETQYF
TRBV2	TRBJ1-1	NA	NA	TGTGCCAGCAGAAGCCAAGGGTTGAACACTGAAGCTTTCTTT	CASRSQGLNTEAFF